One and the same sample provided the 29 T cell receptor beta chains below, sequenced in a study of CD8+CD57+ T cells in acquired aplastic anemia (dated by TCRdb to the late 2010s). Reads for this sample came from an Illumina HiSeq 2000. Genomic DNA was used as template for profiling of TCR beta VDJ combinations and CDR3 sequences. TCRdb ran its own pipeline on the public reads, namely fastp trimming at Q25 and MiXCR clone calling, and kept in-frame beta chains. Rows with a matching CDR3 protein are joined into one entry that keeps the most common DNA and genes. This sample is represented by just over 400,000 distinct CDR3 sequences; 55% to 70% of them were singletons. The top ten constitute 3% to 4.5% of the sample. Sequences were obtained from sorted CD4+, CD8+, or CD8+CD57+ T cells (not recorded which) from PBMCs. The receptor source for this set is a human donor in good health, serving as a control.

Points on this clonotype: One end of the junction does not line up with germline, which may come from a read error. The genes are TRBV12-3 or TRBV12-4 and TRBJ2-1; possible D gene TRBD1, 5 bases. The CDR3 extends over 16 amino acids. The DNA of the CDR3 is TGTGCCAGCAGTTTGGAGCCGGTGGGGCTGATTTCCGACTTGGGCTTC. As protein: CASSLEPVGLISDLGF.

The sample holds many counts of this clonotype. The rearrangement joins TRBV20-1 to TRBJ1-3; D is uncertain. The CDR3 has 11 residues. Per germline, CDR1 DFQATT and CDR2 SNEGSKA (reference sequence). Trimming took 3 bases from V and 0 from J, leaving 0 bases between them. In DNA, the CDR3 is TGCAGTGCTAGCTCTGGAAACACCATATATTTT. Protein sequence: CSASSGNTIYF.

The chain links TRBV15 to TRBJ1-2; D is unclear. CDR1 and CDR2 (germline): LNHNV, YYDKDF (reference sequence). V was trimmed by 1 base and J by 8 bases, leaving 11 bases between them. The CDR3 is made up of 13 amino acids. For the CDR3, the DNA is TGTGCCACCAGCAGAGGTGATGCCGAGGGCTACACCTTC. This translates into CATSRGDAEGYTF. The whole variable domain, filled in from reference TRBV15 and TRBJ1-2, reads DAMVIQNPRYQVTQFGKPVTLSCSQTLNHNVMYWYQQKSSQAPKLLFHYYDKDFNNEADTPDNFQSRRPNTSFCFLDIRSPGLGDTAMYLCATSRGDAEGYTFGSGTRLTVV.

Concerning this clonotype: In this CDR3 the conserved last residue, phenylalanine or tryptophan, is missing, so a read error is likely. It is unclear where the CDR3 begins or ends on the DNA, so no DNA is shown, and the CDR3 is as TCRdb lists it. The V gene is TRBV7-9, the J gene TRBJ2-5. Germline CDR1 and CDR2: SEHNR and FQNEAQ (reference sequence). Ends included, the CDR3 has 13 residues. CDR3 residues: CASSLSTEAPHYV.

Note on this clonotype: The junction does not match germline at one end; this may be a read error. The gene calls are TRBV2 and TRBJ2-2; tentatively, D is TRBD2 (5 bases). The CDR3 covers 13 residues. Germline CDR1 and CDR2: SNHLY and FYNNEI. The CDR3 protein is CASSDERIGELLF. DNA for the CDR3: TGTGCCAGCAGTGATGAACGGATCGGGGAGCTGCTTTTT.

The rearrangement joins TRBV12-5 to TRBJ1-3; the D gene is possibly TRBD1 (6 bases). The length of the CDR3 is 15 residues. CDR1 and CDR2 from the germline V gene are LGHNT and FRNRAP. CDR3 amino acids: CASSPRQVPGNTIYF. In DNA, the CDR3 is TGTGCCAGCAGTCCAAGACAGGTCCCTGGAAACACCATATATTTT.

Worth noting for this clonotype: The CDR3 does not close with the conserved phenylalanine or tryptophan, likely indicating a read error. The DNA is omitted, as the CDR3 cannot be located on it reliably, and the CDR3 follows TCRdb's listing. CDR3 amino acids: CASSPIPTSSTSG. The V gene is TRBV7-3, the J gene TRBJ1-1. The CDR3 adds up to 13 amino acids, both ends counted. Germline V CDR1 and CDR2: SGHTA, FQGTGA.

This clonotype showed up many times. This chain uses TRBV6-5 with TRBJ1-1, with D perhaps TRBD1 (5 bases). V lost 4 bases and J lost 7, with 10 bases in between. Germline CDR1 MNHEY, CDR2 SVGAGI. The CDR3 totals 12 residues. As DNA, the CDR3 is TGTGCCAGCAGTTCCGGGGCCTTTGAAGCTTTCTTT. Translation gives CASSSGAFEAFF.

The rearrangement uses TRBV29-1 and TRBJ1-2; 7 nucleotides match TRBD1. Losses at the gene ends were 4 bases for V and 4 bases for J; bases not matched to a gene: 12. Germline V CDR1 and CDR2: SQVTM, ANQGSEA. This CDR3 comprises 15 residues. CDR3 nucleotide sequence: TGCAGCGTTGGAGGGACAGAGATCTCCCTCTATGGCTACACCTTC. Its protein is CSVGGTEISLYGYTF.

The chain is built from TRBV7-2 and TRBJ2-7; 10 nucleotides agree with TRBD1. This CDR3 has 16 amino acids. Germline V gene lookup returns CDR1 SGHTA and CDR2 FQGNSA. The J segment lost 8 bases and the V segment lost 0 bases, leaving 10 bases of the junction unmatched. The CDR3 DNA reads as TGTGCCAGCAGCTTAGCGGGACAGGGGTTCTACGAGCAGCAGTACTTC. Translated: CASSLAGQGFYEQQYF.

This clonotype was seen many times. The V gene is TRBV29-1, the J gene TRBJ2-7, with 9 nucleotides matching TRBD1. With V trimmed by 6 bases and J by 7 bases, 7 bases remained unmatched. The germline gives CDR1 SQVTM, CDR2 ANQGSEA. CDR3 length: 12 residues. The CDR3 DNA reads TGCAGCGTCCGGACAGGGGTCCTGGAGCAGTACTTC. Its protein is CSVRTGVLEQYF.

This clonotype was observed many times. The rearrangement joins TRBV7-8 to TRBJ1-4; 9 positions match TRBD1. Germline assignment: CDR1 SGHVS and CDR2 FQNEAQ. The trim removed 5 bases at V and 8 bases at J, leaving 9 bases unmatched. The CDR3 spans 15 residues. The CDR3 DNA sequence: TGTGCCAGCAGCCCGACAGGGGGAAGAATAGAAAAACTGTTTTTT. It codes for CASSPTGGRIEKLFF.

Remarks on this clonotype: This likely comes from a read error, as the CDR3 has no conserved phenylalanine or tryptophan at its end. Because the CDR3's place on the DNA is in doubt, the DNA is left out and the CDR3 is given as listed by TCRdb. The rearrangement uses TRBV2 and TRBJ2-5; the D call of TRBD1 is as the table states it, not checked on the DNA. The germline V gene has CDR1 SNHLY and CDR2 FYNNEI. Both ends counted, the CDR3 spans 15 residues. The CDR3 here is CASSGQGAYEQYFEP.

As regards this clonotype: Germline is not matched at one junction end, which may reflect a read error. The rearrangement links TRBV7-6 to TRBJ1-6; D is unresolved. Germline V gene data show CDR1 as SGHVS and CDR2 as FNYEAQ. The CDR3 consists of 17 residues. In nucleotides, the CDR3 is TGTGCCACCAGCACCGCTGGAGGGATATCCTATAATCCACCCCTCCACTTT. Translation: CATSTAGGISYNPPLHF.

The rearrangement uses TRBV4-1 and TRBJ1-2; 9 bases are shared with TRBD1. Per germline, CDR1 MGHRA and CDR2 YSYEKL. J gave up 3 bases and V 7 bases, and 6 bases lay outside the gene matches. The CDR3 totals 14 residues. For the CDR3, the DNA is TGCGCCAGCACTGGGACAGGGTTGGACTATGGCTACACCTTC. Translated, it gives CASTGTGLDYGYTF.

The chain couples TRBV7-9 to TRBJ1-2; no reliable D call. The CDR3 is 12 residues long. The germline V gene encodes CDR1 SEHNR and CDR2 FQNEAQ (reference sequence). Trimming removed 1 base at V and 14 bases at J, with 14 bases between. The CDR3 sequence: CASSLDYYGRTF. The CDR3 DNA is TGTGCCAGCAGCTTAGACTACTATGGCCGAACCTTC.

The gene calls are TRBV5-1 and TRBJ1-4, with D perhaps TRBD1 (5 bases). This CDR3 is built from 17 residues. Looked up from germline, CDR1 is SGHRS and CDR2 is YFSETQ. V was cut by 5 bases and J by 10 bases, with 27 bases left in between. CDR3 in DNA: TGCGCCAGCAGTCCCGGCTGGGCAGGATCAGGGAGCGTAAAACTGTTTTTT. Residues: CASSPGWAGSGSVKLFF.

The V gene is TRBV19, the J gene TRBJ2-7; TRBD1 or TRBD2 may be the D gene (5 bases each). Germline CDR1 reads LNHDA; CDR2 reads SQIVND (reference sequence). This CDR3 has 15 residues. The CDR3 protein is CASSVGPGSSYEQYV. The DNA of the CDR3 is TGCGCCAGCAGCGTAGGTCCAGGGAGCTCCTACGAGCAGTACGTC.

This CDR3 reads CASSLARTVRYGYGYTF. The DNA of the CDR3 is TGTGCCAGCAGCTTAGCACGGACCGTACGGTATGGCTACGGCTACACCTTC. The rearrangement uses TRBV7-2 and TRBJ1-2; no reliable D call. Trimming cost V 0 bases and J 8 bases, with 22 bases left between them. This CDR3 is 17 amino acids long. Germline V CDR1 and CDR2: SGHTA, FQGNSA. Looking up the rest from reference TRBV7-2 and TRBJ1-2 gives the full variable domain: GAGVSQSPSNKVTEKGKDVELRCDPISGHTALYWYRQSLGQGLEFLIYFQGNSAPDKSGLPSDRFSAERTGGSVSTLTIQRTQQEDSAVYLCASSLARTVRYGYGYTFGSGTRLTVV.

This clonotype occurred once. The chain combines TRBV5-1 with TRBJ2-3, with a weak D call TRBD2 (5 bases). Trimming pared 9 bases from V and 6 bases from J, leaving 20 bases between. The germline V gene encodes CDR1 SGHRS and CDR2 YFSETQ. The CDR3 loop spans 14 amino acids. The CDR3 DNA follows: TGCGCCACTGGCTTAGGGAGCGACAATGATACGCAGTATTTT. This codes for CATGLGSDNDTQYF.

The chain has TRBV20-1 and TRBJ2-5, with D perhaps matching TRBD1 (8 bases). The germline V gene encodes CDR1 DFQATT and CDR2 SNEGSKA (reference sequence). The CDR3 has 14 amino acids. The V end lost 3 bases, the J end lost 5 bases, and 16 bases lay between the germline ends. The CDR3 sequence: CSASLQGGKETQYF. The CDR3 DNA is TGCAGTGCTAGCCTACAGGGGGGGAAGGAGACCCAGTACTTC.

V and J are TRBV11-2 and TRBJ1-1, with D possibly matching TRBD1 (5 bases). The CDR3 contains 13 residues. Germline V lookup: CDR1 SGHAT, CDR2 FQNNGV. Trimming took off 1 base at V and 6 bases at J, with 9 bases between the two ends. The CDR3 nucleotides read TGTGCCAGCAGCTTAGCCAGCAGGGCTGAAGCTTTCTTT. It codes for CASSLASRAEAFF.

With regard to this clonotype: No conserved phenylalanine or tryptophan ends this CDR3, so it is likely a read error. V is TRBV19 and J is TRBJ1-6, with D possibly TRBD1 on 5 matching bases. The germline V and J ends were trimmed by 9 bases and 5 bases, with 20 bases remaining between them. The CDR3 extends over 16 amino acids. CDR1 is LNHDA and CDR2 is SQIVND in the germline V gene (reference sequence). The CDR3 DNA sequence: TGTGCCAGCAGCCACAAACCCCCAGGGAATAATTCACCCCTCCACTCT. This gives the protein CASSHKPPGNNSPLHS.

This clonotype was seen many times. The chain combines TRBV7-2 with TRBJ2-1; 9 bases fit TRBD2. This CDR3 spans 15 amino acids. CDR1 and CDR2 (germline): SGHTA, FQGNSA. Germline trimming cut 5 bases from V and 9 bases from J; bases unmatched to any gene: 11. Here the CDR3 DNA reads TGTGCCAGCAGCGCAAGGGTAGCGGGGGCCAGTGAGCAGTTCTTC. Protein: CASSARVAGASEQFF.

This clonotype was counted ten times or more. The rearrangement links TRBV3-1 to TRBJ1-1; no reliable D call. Per the germline V gene, CDR1 is LGHDT and CDR2 is YNNKEL (reference sequence). Trimming took off 3 bases at V and 1 base at J, with 3 bases between the two ends. There are 12 residues in the CDR3. The CDR3 DNA is TGTGCCAGCAGCCAGTCGAACACTGAAGCTTTCTTT. Translating gives CASSQSNTEAFF.

The chain combines TRBV20-1 with TRBJ2-7; unclear D gene. CDR1 DFQATT and CDR2 SNEGSKA come from the germline V gene (reference sequence). This CDR3 has 14 residues. Between the trimmed V and J ends, which lost 3 bases and 0 bases, there was a span of 12 bases. CDR3 residues: CSASMGFSSYEQYF. The CDR3 DNA follows: TGCAGTGCTAGCATGGGCTTCAGCTCCTACGAGCAGTACTTC.

There are a few counts of this clonotype. V gene TRBV2 combines with J gene TRBJ1-2; TRBD1 agrees at 7 bases. J was trimmed by 3 bases and V by 6 bases; bases with no gene match: 10. This CDR3 has 15 residues. Per germline, CDR1 SNHLY and CDR2 FYNNEI. Here the CDR3 DNA reads TGTGCCAGCAGGCCAGACAGGGTGTGGGACTATGGCTACACCTTC. It codes for CASRPDRVWDYGYTF. The full variable domain, its missing parts supplied by reference TRBV2 and TRBJ1-2, is EPEVTQTPSHQVTQMGQEVILRCVPISNHLYFYWYRQILGQKVEFLVSFYNNEISEKSEIFDDQFSVERPDGSNFTLKIRSTKLEDSAMYFCASRPDRVWDYGYTFGSGTRLTVV.

V and J are TRBV20-1 and TRBJ2-7, with D possibly matching TRBD2 (5 bases). The CDR3 runs to 12 residues. Trimming stripped 0 bases from V and 4 bases from J, with 7 bases between. Germline CDR1 reads DFQATT; CDR2 reads SNEGSKA (reference sequence). The CDR3 DNA reads as TGCAGTGCTAGAGAAGCGGAGTACGAGCAGTACTTC. This codes for CSAREAEYEQYF.

Notes on this clonotype: A much larger clone lies a single base off, so this may be a read error. The chain is built from TRBV4-3 and TRBJ1-5; D unresolved. The CDR3 contains 13 residues. CDR1 is LGHNA and CDR2 is YSLEER in the germline V gene. CDR3 protein: CAGSAYWNQPQHF. CDR3 in DNA: TGCGCCGGCAGCGCTTACTGGAATCAGCCCCAGCATTTT.